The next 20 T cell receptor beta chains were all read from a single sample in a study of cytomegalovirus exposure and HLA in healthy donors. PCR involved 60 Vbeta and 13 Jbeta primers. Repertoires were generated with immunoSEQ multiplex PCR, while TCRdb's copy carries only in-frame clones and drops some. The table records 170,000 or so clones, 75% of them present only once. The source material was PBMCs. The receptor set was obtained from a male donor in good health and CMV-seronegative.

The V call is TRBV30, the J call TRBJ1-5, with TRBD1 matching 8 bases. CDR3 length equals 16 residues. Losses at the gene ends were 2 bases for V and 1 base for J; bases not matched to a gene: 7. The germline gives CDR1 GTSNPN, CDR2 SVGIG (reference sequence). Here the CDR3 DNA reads TGTGCCTGGAGTCTATCAGGGGGCGTGAGCAATCAGCCCCAGCATTTT. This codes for CAWSLSGGVSNQPQHF.

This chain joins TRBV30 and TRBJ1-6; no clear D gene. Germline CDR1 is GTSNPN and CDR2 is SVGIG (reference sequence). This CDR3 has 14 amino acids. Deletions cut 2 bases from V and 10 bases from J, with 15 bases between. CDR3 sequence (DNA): TGTGCCTGGAGTCCTGGGAGACCTCCATCACCCCTCCACTTT. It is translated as CAWSPGRPPSPLHF.

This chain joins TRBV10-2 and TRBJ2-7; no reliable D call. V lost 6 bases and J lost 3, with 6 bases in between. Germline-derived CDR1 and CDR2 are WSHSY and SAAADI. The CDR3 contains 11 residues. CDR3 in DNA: TGCGCCAGCAGCTATCGCTACGAGCAGTACTTC. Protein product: CASSYRYEQYF.

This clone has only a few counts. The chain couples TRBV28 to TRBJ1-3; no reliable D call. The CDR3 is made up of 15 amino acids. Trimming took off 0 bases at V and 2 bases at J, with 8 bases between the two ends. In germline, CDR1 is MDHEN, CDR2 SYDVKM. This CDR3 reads CASSLWRGAGNTIYF. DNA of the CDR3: TGTGCCAGCAGTTTATGGCGGGGAGCTGGAAACACCATATATTTT.

CDR3 sequence (DNA): TGTGCCAGCAGCTCAACAGGGGGAGACACCGGGGAGCTGTTTTTT. As protein: CASSSTGGDTGELFF. The chain has TRBV11-1 and TRBJ2-2; 8 bases are shared with TRBD1. Germline CDR1 reads SGHAT; CDR2 reads FQDESV (reference sequence). The CDR3 sequence is 15 residues long. V was pared by 4 bases and J by 3 bases, with 4 bases of the junction left unmatched.

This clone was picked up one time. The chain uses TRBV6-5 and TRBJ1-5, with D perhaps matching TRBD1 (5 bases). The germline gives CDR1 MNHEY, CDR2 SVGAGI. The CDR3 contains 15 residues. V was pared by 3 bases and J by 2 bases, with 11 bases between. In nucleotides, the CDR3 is TGTGCCAGCAGTTATTCAGGGTTTGGCAATCAGCCCCAGCATTTT. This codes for CASSYSGFGNQPQHF.

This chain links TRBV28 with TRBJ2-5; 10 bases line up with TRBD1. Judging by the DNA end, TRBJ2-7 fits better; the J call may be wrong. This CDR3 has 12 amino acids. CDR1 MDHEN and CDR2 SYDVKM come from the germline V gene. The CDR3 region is CASWDRGHEQYF. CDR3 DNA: TGTGCCAGTTGGGACAGGGGCCACGAGCAGTACTTC.

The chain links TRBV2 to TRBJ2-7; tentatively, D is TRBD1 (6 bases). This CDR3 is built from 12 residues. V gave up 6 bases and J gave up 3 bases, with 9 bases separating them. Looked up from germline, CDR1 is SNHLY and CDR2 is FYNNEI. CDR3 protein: CASRGAGYEQYF. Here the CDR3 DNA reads TGTGCCAGCAGGGGGGCAGGCTACGAGCAGTACTTC.

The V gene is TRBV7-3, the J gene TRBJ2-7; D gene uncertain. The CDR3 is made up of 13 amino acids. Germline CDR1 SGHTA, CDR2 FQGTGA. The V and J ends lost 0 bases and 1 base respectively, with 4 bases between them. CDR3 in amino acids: CASSLTPSYEQYF. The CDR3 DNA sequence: TGTGCCAGCAGCTTAACTCCTTCCTACGAGCAGTACTTC. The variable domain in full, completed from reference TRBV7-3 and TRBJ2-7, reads GAGVSQTPSNKVTEKGKYVELRCDPISGHTALYWYRQSLGQGPEFLIYFQGTGAADDSGLPNDRFFAVRPEGSVSTLKIQRTERGDSAVYLCASSLTPSYEQYFGPGTRLTVT.

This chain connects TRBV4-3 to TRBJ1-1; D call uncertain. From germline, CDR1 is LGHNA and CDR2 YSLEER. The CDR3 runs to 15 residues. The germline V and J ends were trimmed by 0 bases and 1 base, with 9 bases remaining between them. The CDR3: CASSQEPGSNTEAFF. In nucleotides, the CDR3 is TGCGCCAGCAGCCAAGAACCGGGTTCGAACACTGAAGCTTTCTTT.

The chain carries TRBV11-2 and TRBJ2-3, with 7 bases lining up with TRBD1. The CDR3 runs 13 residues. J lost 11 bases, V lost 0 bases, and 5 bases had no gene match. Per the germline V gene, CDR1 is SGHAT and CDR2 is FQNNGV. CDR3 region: CASSLDPRQGQYF. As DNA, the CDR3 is TGTGCCAGCAGCTTAGATCCGAGACAGGGGCAGTATTTT.

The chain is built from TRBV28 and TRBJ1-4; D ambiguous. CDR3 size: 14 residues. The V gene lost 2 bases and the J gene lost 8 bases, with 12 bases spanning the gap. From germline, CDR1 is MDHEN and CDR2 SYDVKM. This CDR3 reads CASSLTGRREKLFF. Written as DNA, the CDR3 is TGTGCCAGCAGTTTAACGGGGAGGCGCGAAAAACTGTTTTTT.

This chain's CDR3 is CASSLFQGNEKLFF. The CDR3 DNA follows: TGTGCCAGCAGTTTATTTCAGGGGAATGAAAAACTGTTTTTT. This chain joins TRBV28 and TRBJ1-4; possible D gene TRBD1, 6 bases. The germline gives CDR1 MDHEN, CDR2 SYDVKM. V gave up 1 base and J gave up 5 bases, with 8 bases separating them. The CDR3 totals 14 residues.

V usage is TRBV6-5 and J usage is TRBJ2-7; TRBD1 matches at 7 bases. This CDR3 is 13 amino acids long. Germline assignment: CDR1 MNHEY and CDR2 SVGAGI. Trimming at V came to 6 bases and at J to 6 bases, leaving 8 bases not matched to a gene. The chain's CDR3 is CASRLTGVGEQYF. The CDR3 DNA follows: TGTGCCAGCAGGTTAACAGGGGTCGGCGAGCAGTACTTC.

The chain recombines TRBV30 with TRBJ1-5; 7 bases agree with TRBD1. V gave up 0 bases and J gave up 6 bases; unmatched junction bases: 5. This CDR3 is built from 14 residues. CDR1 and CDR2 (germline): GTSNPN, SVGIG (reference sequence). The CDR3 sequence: CAWSVGGGGQPQHF. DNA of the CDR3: TGTGCCTGGAGTGTAGGAGGGGGCGGTCAGCCCCAGCATTTT.

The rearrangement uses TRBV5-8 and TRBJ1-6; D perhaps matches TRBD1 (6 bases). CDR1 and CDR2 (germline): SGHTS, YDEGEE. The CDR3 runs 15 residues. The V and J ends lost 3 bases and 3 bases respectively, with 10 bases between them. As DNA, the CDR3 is TGTGCCAGCAGCTCGCGACAGGTCTATAATTCACCCCTCCACTTT. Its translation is CASSSRQVYNSPLHF.

CDR3 DNA: TGTGCCAGCAGCCCACAGGGGAACGGAAACACCATATATTTT. Its translation is CASSPQGNGNTIYF. The chain couples TRBV7-2 to TRBJ1-3; the match to TRBD1 covers 7 bases. CDR1 and CDR2 (germline): SGHTA, FQGNSA. V dropped 5 bases and J dropped 4; count of bases not matched to a gene: 5. This CDR3 contains 14 residues.

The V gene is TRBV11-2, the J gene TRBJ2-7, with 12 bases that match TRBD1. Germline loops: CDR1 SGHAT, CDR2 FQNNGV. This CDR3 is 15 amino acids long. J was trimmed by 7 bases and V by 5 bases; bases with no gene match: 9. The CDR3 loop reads CASSLSGQGAREQYF. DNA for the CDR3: TGTGCCAGCAGCCTGTCGGGACAGGGGGCGCGAGAGCAGTACTTC.

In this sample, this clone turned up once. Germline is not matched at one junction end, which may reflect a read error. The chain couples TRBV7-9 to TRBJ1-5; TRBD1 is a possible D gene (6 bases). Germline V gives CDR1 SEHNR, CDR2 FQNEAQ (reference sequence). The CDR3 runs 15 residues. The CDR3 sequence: CSSSGTGSGNQPQHF. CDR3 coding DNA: TGTTCCAGCAGCGGAACAGGGTCGGGCAATCAGCCCCAGCATTTT.

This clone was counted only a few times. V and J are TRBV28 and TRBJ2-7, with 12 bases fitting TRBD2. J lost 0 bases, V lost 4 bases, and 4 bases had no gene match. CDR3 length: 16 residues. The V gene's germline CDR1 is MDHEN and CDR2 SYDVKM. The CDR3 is CASSSPTSGSSYEQYF. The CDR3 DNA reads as TGTGCCAGCAGTTCCCCGACTAGCGGGAGCTCCTACGAGCAGTACTTC.